The rows below give T cell receptor beta chains drawn from one sample of a study of sequential checkpoint blockade in melanoma. Profiled with immunoSEQ multiplex PCR; TCRdb holds only in-frame clones, not every one. The sample consists of 15,000 to 20,000 clones, 72% of them appearing once. The sequenced sample was CD8+ T cells sorted from blood (inferred from file names), obtained from a patient given nivolumab and ipilimumab in sequence. The receptors here all came from a human donor with melanoma. The CDR3 runs from the conserved cysteine through the conserved F or W.

J	V	CDR3
TRBJ2-7	TRBV7-5	CARSSLRGCYEQYF
TRBJ1-1	TRBV29-1	CSTLGGANTEAFF
TRBJ2-1	TRBV28	CASSLWGGSYNEQFF
TRBJ2-6	TRBV2	CASSGSGRANGANVLTF
TRBJ1-1	TRBV28	CASSLRGPRAEAFF
TRBJ2-7	TRBV7-9	CASSLDSFFYEQYF
TRBJ1-1	TRBV29-1	CSGDRGAEAFF
TRBJ2-7	TRBV5-1	CASSLQLAGEQYF
TRBJ1-5	TRBV10-3	CAISESRDWSNQPQHF
TRBJ2-7	TRBV7-2	CASSFLQSYEQYF
TRBJ1-5	TRBV11-2	CASSLGTTPQEPQHF